Sequencing of this T cell receptor (beta chain) was carried out in a study of vaccination and CD4 T cells after COVID-19. With regard to this clonotype: The antigen is undetermined.

Study results and limitations: Convalescent patients displayed spike mono-reactivity in 304 of 307 vaccine-specific clones.

The Oncomine TCR Beta short-read assay sequenced DNA from cultured CD4+ T cells. In TCRdb, the PCR reads were re-called with MiXCR into one record per CDR3 protein. This table holds roughly 25,000 distinct CDR3 sequences, about 54% found once. The sample's treatment: roughly ten-day PBMC culture with coronavirus spike peptide pools or control peptides (ViraFEST assay). ViraFEST expanded antigen-specific T cells with peptide pools, then sequenced TCRs. This receptor was taken from a human donor who had recovered from COVID-19. The sample comprised CD4+ T cells from blood, cultured in vitro.

DNA for the CDR3: TGCAGTGCTAGATGGACACAAGATCAGCCCCAGCATTTT. It codes for CSARWTQDQPQHF. The V call is TRBV20-1, the J call TRBJ1-5, with TRBD1 as a possible D gene (5 bases). This CDR3 comprises 13 residues. V was shortened by 2 bases and J by 5 bases, with 10 bases between the two germline ends. The germline V gene encodes CDR1 DFQATT and CDR2 SNEGSKA (reference sequence).